A selection of T cell receptor beta chains follows, all from one sample in a study of blood T cell repertoires in COVID-19. Clones were read by immunoSEQ multiplex PCR, and TCRdb kept only the in-frame ones, dropping some. The sample gives roughly 260,000 clones, about four fifths of which show up once; about 3.9% is in the top ten. The specimen was PBMCs or T cells enriched from blood (not recorded which). The receptor source for this set is a woman aged 40 to 50 who had been exposed to COVID-19. CDR3s include the opening cysteine and the closing phenylalanine or tryptophan. The order of the fields is J gene, D gene, V gene, clone size, CDR3 length, CDR3 DNA, CDR3 protein. A D gene is named only where the DNA matches it firmly. Size tells how often a clone was seen (once, few, many) or the class of an expanded clone, and some rows leave it out.

TRBJ1-2 | NA | TRBV28 | once | 14 | TGTGCCAGCAGTTGGGCCAGGGATAACTATGGCTACACCTTC | CASSWARDNYGYTF
TRBJ2-5 | NA | TRBV21-1 | NA | 15 | TGTGCCAGCAGCACGGGACTTTTGGGGCAAGAGACCCAGTACTTC | CASSTGLLGQETQYF
TRBJ1-4 | TRBD1 | TRBV6-5 | NA | 15 | TGTGCCAGCAGTTACTCCGGGACAGCTAATGAAAAACTGTTTTTT | CASSYSGTANEKLFF
TRBJ1-1 | NA | TRBV5-1 | NA | 15 | TGCGCCAGCAGCTTGTCTTCGTCCGGGGGCACTGAAGCTTTCTTT | CASSLSSSGGTEAFF
TRBJ1-1 | NA | TRBV27 | few | 16 | TGTGCCAGCAGTTTAAGACCTCCTAGCGGGAACACTGAAGCTTTCTTT | CASSLRPPSGNTEAFF
TRBJ1-3 | NA | TRBV19 | NA | 15 | TGTGCCAGTAGTATAATGGGCCACTCTGGAAACACCATATATTTT | CASSIMGHSGNTIYF
TRBJ2-5 | TRBD1 | TRBV3-1/TRBV3-2 | NA | 16 | TGTGCCAGCAGCCCCCCCGGGACAGGGGAAAAGGTGACCCAGTACTTC | CASSPPGTGEKVTQYF
TRBJ1-6 | TRBD1 | TRBV7-2 | NA | 14 | TGTGCCAGCAGCTCCAGGGGGCAAGGATCACCCCTCCACTTT | CASSSRGQGSPLHF
TRBJ2-7 | TRBD1 | TRBV2 | NA | 15 | TGTGCCAGCAGTCGACAGGGTCGAAGCTCCTACGAGCAGTACTTC | CASSRQGRSSYEQYF
TRBJ1-2 | TRBD1 | TRBV19 | NA | 17 | TGTGCCAGTAGTATGGTTGGGACAGCAACTACTAACTATGGCTACACCTTC | CASSMVGTATTNYGYTF
TRBJ2-3 | NA | TRBV12-5 | few | 15 | TGTGCTAGTGGTTTGGACCAGACAGCCACAGATACGCAGTATTTT | CASGLDQTATDTQYF
TRBJ2-1 | NA | TRBV19 | once | 12 | TGTGCCAGTAGTATTATTGACAATGAGCAGTTCTTC | CASSIIDNEQFF
TRBJ2-2 | NA | TRBV7-9 | NA | 16 | TGTGCCAGCAGCCAATCAGGGGGGCTGAACACCGGGGAGCTGTTTTTT | CASSQSGGLNTGELFF
TRBJ1-6 | NA | TRBV14 | few | 14 | TGTGCCAGCAGCCGAAGCGAGGGAAGTTCACCCCTCCACTTT | CASSRSEGSSPLHF
TRBJ1-2 | NA | TRBV7-2 | once | 15 | TGTGCCAGCAGCCCAGCCCACGGGGCTAACTATGGCTACACCTTC | CASSPAHGANYGYTF